This TCR beta chain was profiled in a study of shared T cell receptors in the human thymus. TCRdb keeps only in-frame clones here, not all; method: immunoSEQ multiplex PCR. Of some 760,000 clones listed, over 75% are singletons. This clone was seen just once. With 8 bases clipped from V and 7 bases from J, the junction kept 12 bases outside the gene matches. The CDR3 totals 15 residues. Per the germline V gene, CDR1 is SNHLY and CDR2 is FYNNEI. This sample also appeared in a second study, on human thymus T cells. That report notes: Corrective surgery for congenital heart defects was being performed on the healthy Finnish infants who served as donors.

The chain is built from TRBV2 and TRBJ1-5, with 9 bases aligning to TRBD1. The source is a girl under three years old with a congenital heart defect. The source material was thymocytes. The CDR3 nucleotides are TGTGCCAGCTCATTGCGGACAGGGGAAGGGCAGCCCCAGCATTTT. Protein product: CASSLRTGEGQPQHF.